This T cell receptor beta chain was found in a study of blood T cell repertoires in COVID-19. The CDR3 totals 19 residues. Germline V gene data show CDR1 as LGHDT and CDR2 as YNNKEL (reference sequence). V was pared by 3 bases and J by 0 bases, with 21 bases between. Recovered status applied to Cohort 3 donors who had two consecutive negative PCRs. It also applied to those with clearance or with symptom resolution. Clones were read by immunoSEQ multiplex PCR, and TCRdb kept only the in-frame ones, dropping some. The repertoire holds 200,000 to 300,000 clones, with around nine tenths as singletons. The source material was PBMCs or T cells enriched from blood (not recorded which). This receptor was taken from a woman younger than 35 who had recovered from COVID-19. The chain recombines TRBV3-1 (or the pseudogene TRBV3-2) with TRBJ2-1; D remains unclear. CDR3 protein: CASSQSFRTRRGSYNEQFF. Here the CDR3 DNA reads TGTGCCAGCAGCCAGAGTTTCAGAACCCGACGCGGCTCCTACAATGAGCAGTTCTTC.